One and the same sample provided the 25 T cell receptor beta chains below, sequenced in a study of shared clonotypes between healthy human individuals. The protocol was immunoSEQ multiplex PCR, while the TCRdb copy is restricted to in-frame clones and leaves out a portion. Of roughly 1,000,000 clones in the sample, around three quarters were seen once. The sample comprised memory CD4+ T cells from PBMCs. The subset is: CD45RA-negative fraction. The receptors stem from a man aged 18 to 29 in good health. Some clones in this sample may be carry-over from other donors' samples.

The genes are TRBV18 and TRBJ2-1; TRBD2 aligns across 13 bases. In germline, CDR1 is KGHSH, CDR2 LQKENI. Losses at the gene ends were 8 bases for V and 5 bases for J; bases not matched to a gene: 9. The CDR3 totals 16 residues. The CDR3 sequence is CASTGLAGSENNEQFF. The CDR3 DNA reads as TGTGCCAGCACGGGACTAGCGGGGAGCGAGAACAATGAGCAGTTCTTC.

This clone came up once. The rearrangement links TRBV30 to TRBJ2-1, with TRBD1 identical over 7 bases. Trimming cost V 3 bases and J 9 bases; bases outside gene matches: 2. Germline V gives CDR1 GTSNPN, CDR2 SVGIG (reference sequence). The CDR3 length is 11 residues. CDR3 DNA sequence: TGTGCCTGGAGGACAGGGTCTGAGCAGTTCTTC. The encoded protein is CAWRTGSEQFF.

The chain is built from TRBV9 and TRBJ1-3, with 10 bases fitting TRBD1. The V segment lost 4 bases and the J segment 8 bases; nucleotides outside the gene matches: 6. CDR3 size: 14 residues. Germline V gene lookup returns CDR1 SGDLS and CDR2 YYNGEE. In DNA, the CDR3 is TGTGCCAGCAGCCCCGGGACAGGGGTATACACCATATATTTT. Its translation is CASSPGTGVYTIYF.

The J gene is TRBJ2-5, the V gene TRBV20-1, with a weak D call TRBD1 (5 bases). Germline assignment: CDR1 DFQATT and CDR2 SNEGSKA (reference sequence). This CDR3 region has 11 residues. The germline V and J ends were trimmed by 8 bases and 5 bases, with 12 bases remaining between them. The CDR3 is CSWGRRETQYF. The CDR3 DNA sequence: TGCAGTTGGGGCAGGCGGGAGACCCAGTACTTC.

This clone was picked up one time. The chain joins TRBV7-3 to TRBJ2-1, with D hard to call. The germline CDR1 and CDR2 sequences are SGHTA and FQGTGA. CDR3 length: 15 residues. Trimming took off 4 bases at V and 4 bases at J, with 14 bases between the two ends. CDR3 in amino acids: CASSSAREKYNEQFF. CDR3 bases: TGTGCCAGCAGCTCAGCGAGAGAGAAGTACAATGAGCAGTTCTTC.

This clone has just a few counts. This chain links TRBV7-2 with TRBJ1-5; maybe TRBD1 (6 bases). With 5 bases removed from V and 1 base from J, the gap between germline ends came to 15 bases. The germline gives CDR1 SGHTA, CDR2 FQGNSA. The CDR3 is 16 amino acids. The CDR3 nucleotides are TGTGCCAGCAGCCCCGTGGCAGGGGTGAGCAATCAGCCCCAGCATTTT. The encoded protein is CASSPVAGVSNQPQHF.

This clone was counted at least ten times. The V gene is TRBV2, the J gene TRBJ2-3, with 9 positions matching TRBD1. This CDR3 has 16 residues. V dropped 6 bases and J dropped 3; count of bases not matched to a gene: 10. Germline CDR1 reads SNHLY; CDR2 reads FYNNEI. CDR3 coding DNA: TGTGCCAGCAGCGCCGGCAACAGGGGGCAGACAGATACGCAGTATTTT. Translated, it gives CASSAGNRGQTDTQYF.

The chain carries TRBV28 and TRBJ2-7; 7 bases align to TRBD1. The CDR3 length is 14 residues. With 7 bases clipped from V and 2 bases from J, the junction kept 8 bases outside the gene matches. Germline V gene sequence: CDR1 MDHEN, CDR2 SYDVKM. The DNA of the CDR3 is TGTGCCAGCACCTCTAGGGACAGAACCTACGAGCAGTACTTC. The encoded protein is CASTSRDRTYEQYF.

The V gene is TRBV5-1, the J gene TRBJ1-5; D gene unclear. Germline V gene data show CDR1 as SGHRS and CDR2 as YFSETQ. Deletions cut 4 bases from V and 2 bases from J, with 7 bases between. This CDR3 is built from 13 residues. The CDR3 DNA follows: TGCGCCAGCAGCCCGGACGGCAATCAGCCCCAGCATTTT. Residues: CASSPDGNQPQHF.

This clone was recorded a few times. The CDR3 DNA is TGCAGCGTTGCGGACCGGGCAACTAATGAAAAACTGTTTTTT. Translated: CSVADRATNEKLFF. The chain joins TRBV29-1 to TRBJ1-4; the D is unclear. The germline gives CDR1 SQVTM, CDR2 ANQGSEA. This CDR3 region has 14 residues. Trimming pared 4 bases from V and 0 bases from J, leaving 9 bases between.

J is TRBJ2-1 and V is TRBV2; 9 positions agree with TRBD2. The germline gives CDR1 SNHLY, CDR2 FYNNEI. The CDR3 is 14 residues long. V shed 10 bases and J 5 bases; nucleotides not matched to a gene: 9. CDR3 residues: CATARLAGNNEQFF. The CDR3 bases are TGTGCCACCGCCCGGCTAGCGGGGAACAATGAGCAGTTCTTC.

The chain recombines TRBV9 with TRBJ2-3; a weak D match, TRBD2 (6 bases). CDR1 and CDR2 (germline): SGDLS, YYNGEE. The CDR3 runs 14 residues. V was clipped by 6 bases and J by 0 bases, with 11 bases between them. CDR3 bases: TGTGCCAGCATGGCGGGAACAAGCACAGATACGCAGTATTTT. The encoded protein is CASMAGTSTDTQYF.

The CDR3 is CASSWRGGQGQLSSYEQYF. The CDR3 coding sequence is TGCGCCAGCAGCTGGAGAGGGGGACAGGGACAACTAAGCTCCTACGAGCAGTACTTC. This chain uses TRBV5-1 with TRBJ2-7; 9 bases align to TRBD1. Germline V CDR1 and CDR2: SGHRS, YFSETQ. Trimming cost V 3 bases and J 0 bases; bases outside gene matches: 16. The length of the CDR3 is 19 residues.

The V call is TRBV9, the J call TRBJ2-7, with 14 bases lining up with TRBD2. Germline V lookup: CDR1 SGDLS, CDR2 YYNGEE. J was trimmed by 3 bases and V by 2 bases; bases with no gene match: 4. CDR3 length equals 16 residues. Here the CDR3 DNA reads TGTGCCAGCAGCGTCGGGACTAGCGGGAGTATCTACGAGCAGTACTTC. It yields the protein CASSVGTSGSIYEQYF.

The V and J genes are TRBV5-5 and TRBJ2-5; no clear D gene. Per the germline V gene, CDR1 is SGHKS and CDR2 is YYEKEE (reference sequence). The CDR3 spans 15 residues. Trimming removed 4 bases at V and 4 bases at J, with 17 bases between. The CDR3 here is CASSVLRRQGETQYF. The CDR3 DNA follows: TGTGCCAGCAGCGTGTTGAGGAGACAAGGAGAGACCCAGTACTTC.

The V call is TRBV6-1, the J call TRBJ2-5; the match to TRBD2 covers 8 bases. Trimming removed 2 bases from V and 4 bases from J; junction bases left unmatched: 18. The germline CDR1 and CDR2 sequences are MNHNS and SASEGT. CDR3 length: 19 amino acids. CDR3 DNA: TGTGCCAGCAGTGAAACTGTTATGGGATTGAGGCTAGCGGGAGAGACCCAGTACTTC. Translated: CASSETVMGLRLAGETQYF.

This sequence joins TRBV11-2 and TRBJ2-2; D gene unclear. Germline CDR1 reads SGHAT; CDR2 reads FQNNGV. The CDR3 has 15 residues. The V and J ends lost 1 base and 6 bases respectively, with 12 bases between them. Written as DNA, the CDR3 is TGTGCCAGCAGCTTAGTGGGCAGCCCGGCCGGGGAGCTGTTTTTT. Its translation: CASSLVGSPAGELFF.

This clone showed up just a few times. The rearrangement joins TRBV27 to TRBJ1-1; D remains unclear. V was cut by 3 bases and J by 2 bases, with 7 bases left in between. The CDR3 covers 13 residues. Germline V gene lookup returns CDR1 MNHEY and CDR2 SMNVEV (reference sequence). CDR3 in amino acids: CASSFIGNTEAFF. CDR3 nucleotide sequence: TGTGCCAGCAGTTTCATAGGTAACACTGAAGCTTTCTTT.

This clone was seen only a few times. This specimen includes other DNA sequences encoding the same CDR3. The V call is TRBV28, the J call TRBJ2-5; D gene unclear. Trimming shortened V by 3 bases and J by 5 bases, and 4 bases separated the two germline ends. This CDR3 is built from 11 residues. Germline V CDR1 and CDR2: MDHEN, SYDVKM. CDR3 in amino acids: CASSLRETQYF. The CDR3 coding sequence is TGTGCCAGCAGTTTGCGGGAGACCCAGTACTTC.

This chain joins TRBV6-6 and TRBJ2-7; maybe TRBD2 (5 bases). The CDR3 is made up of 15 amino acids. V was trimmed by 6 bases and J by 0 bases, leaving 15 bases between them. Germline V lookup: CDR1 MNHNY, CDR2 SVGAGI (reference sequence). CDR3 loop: CASRQTGILSYEQYF. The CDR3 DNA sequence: TGTGCCAGCAGACAAACCGGGATCCTCTCCTACGAGCAGTACTTC.

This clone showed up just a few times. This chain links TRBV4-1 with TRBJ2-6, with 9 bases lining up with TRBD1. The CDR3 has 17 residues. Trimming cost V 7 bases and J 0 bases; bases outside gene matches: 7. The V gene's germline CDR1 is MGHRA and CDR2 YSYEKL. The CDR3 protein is CASTLGQGPSGANVLTF. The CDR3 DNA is TGCGCCAGCACCTTGGGACAGGGCCCCTCTGGGGCCAACGTCCTGACTTTC.

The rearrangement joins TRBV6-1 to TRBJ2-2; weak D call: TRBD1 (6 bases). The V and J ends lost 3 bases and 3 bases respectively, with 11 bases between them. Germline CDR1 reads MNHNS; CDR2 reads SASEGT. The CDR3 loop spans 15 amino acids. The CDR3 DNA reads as TGTGCCAGCAGTGAGGGGGCGGTGGACACCGGGGAGCTGTTTTTT. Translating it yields CASSEGAVDTGELFF.

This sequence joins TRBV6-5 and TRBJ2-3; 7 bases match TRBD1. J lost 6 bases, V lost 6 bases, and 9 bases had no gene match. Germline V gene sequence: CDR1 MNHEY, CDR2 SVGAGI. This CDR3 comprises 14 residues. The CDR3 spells CASRQPGQTDTQYF. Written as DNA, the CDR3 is TGTGCCAGCAGACAACCGGGACAGACGGATACGCAGTATTTT.

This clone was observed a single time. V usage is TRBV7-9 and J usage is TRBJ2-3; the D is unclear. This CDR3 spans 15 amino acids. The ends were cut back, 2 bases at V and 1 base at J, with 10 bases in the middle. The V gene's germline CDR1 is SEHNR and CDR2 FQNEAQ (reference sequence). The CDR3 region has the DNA TGTGCCAGCAGCTTACAACCCTGGGGCACAGATACGCAGTATTTT. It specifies CASSLQPWGTDTQYF.

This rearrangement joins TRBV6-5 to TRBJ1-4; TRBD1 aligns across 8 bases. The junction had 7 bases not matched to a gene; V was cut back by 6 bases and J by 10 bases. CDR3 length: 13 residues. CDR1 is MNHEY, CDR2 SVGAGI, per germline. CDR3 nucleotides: TGTGCCAGCAGAGACAGGGGTGGAGTAAAACTGTTTTTT. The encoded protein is CASRDRGGVKLFF.